These 27 T cell receptor beta chains share one sample of origin, sequenced in a study of blood T cell repertoires in COVID-19 (dated by TCRdb to 2020 to 2021). Library generation was performed with the immunoSEQ multiplex PCR assay. In its TCRdb copy, this immuneACCESS table keeps in-frame sequences only and misses some clones. Where compared with another copy, unresolved V genes explain less than half of these, and the others have no known cause. Counted in this sample were hundreds of thousands of clones; about 83% of them appeared once. Clones ranked in the top ten supply under 3% of the sample. The sequenced material came from peripheral blood. The receptors stem from a woman aged 40-49 years with active or convalescent COVID-19.

This chain uses TRBV11-1 with TRBJ2-3; no reliable D call. V was pared by 4 bases and J by 5 bases, with 16 bases between. The V gene's germline CDR1 is SGHAT and CDR2 FQDESV (reference sequence). CDR3 length equals 15 residues. The CDR3 DNA follows: TGTGCCAGCAGCTCCCAAAGCTCGGTCCAAGATACGCAGTATTTT. Protein: CASSSQSSVQDTQYF.

The chain couples TRBV30 to TRBJ2-1; no clear D. V was pared by 0 bases and J by 9 bases, with 9 bases between. Germline V gives CDR1 GTSNPN, CDR2 SVGIG (reference sequence). The CDR3 runs 12 residues. The CDR3 region has the DNA TGTGCCTGGAGTGTATCGCCGGGTGAGCAGTTCTTC. Translated: CAWSVSPGEQFF.

V usage is TRBV6-5 and J usage is TRBJ1-1; 11 bases fit TRBD1. There are 13 residues in the CDR3. CDR1 and CDR2 (germline): MNHEY, SVGAGI. Trimming took 5 bases from V and 11 from J; bases not matched to a gene: 7. The CDR3 region is CASSRDGQGAAFF. The DNA for the CDR3 is TGTGCCAGCAGTCGAGACGGACAGGGGGCGGCTTTCTTT.

The chain has TRBV5-1 and TRBJ2-3, with D possibly matching TRBD1 (6 bases). V lost 0 bases and J 3 bases, leaving 17 bases between the germline ends. This CDR3 is built from 17 residues. The germline CDR1 and CDR2 sequences are SGHRS and YFSETQ. CDR3 in DNA: TGCGCCAGCAGCTTGGTGGCCACCAGGGGCGTGACAGATACGCAGTATTTT. It translates to CASSLVATRGVTDTQYF.

The rearrangement links TRBV6-5 to TRBJ2-7; 10 bases line up with TRBD2. The CDR3 totals 13 residues. V was clipped by 8 bases and J by 4 bases; unmatched bases: 5. Germline-derived CDR1 and CDR2 are MNHEY and SVGAGI. CDR3 DNA: TGTGCCAGCTCGAATAGCGGGAGGTACGAGCAGTACTTC. It specifies CASSNSGRYEQYF.

The genes are TRBV5-1 and TRBJ1-1, with D perhaps matching TRBD1 (6 bases). CDR1 SGHRS and CDR2 YFSETQ come from the germline V gene. This CDR3 comprises 12 residues. V dropped 3 bases and J dropped 10 bases, with 13 bases sitting between them. CDR3 protein: CASSSSDRGAFF. For the CDR3, the DNA is TGCGCCAGCAGCTCTTCGGACAGAGGAGCTTTCTTT.

This chain uses TRBV3-1 (or the pseudogene TRBV3-2) with TRBJ1-2, with D maybe TRBD1 (6 bases). V lost 5 bases and J 0 bases, leaving 13 bases between the germline ends. The germline V gene encodes CDR1 LGHDT and CDR2 YNNKEL (reference sequence). The CDR3 runs 15 residues. CDR3: CASSKGQIANYGYTF. CDR3 DNA sequence: TGTGCCAGCAGCAAAGGACAGATAGCTAACTATGGCTACACCTTC.

The chain combines TRBV10-1 with TRBJ2-7, with TRBD1 matching over 7 bases. Germline CDR1 and CDR2: WNHNN and SYGVQD (reference sequence). Losses at the gene ends were 5 bases for V and 5 bases for J; bases not matched to a gene: 9. This CDR3 is built from 14 residues. The CDR3 reads CASSTQTGIDEQYF. In DNA, the CDR3 is TGCGCCAGCAGTACCCAGACAGGGATCGACGAGCAGTACTTC.

V usage is TRBV5-1 and J usage is TRBJ1-6, with D uncertain. Germline assignment: CDR1 SGHRS and CDR2 YFSETQ. The CDR3 loop spans 15 amino acids. Trimming removed 4 bases from V and 5 bases from J, with 13 bases in between. The CDR3 protein is CASSPRPGDNSPLHF. CDR3 nucleotide sequence: TGCGCCAGCAGCCCGCGTCCAGGCGATAATTCACCCCTCCACTTT.

This chain uses TRBV6-2 or TRBV6-3 with TRBJ1-2; 10 nucleotides match TRBD1. The CDR3 is made up of 16 amino acids. Trimming at V came to 1 base and at J to 5 bases, leaving 7 bases not matched to a gene. Germline CDR1 reads MNHEY; CDR2 reads SVGEGT. CDR3 region: CASSYLSTGGEYGYTF. DNA for the CDR3: TGTGCCAGCAGTTACTTGTCGACAGGGGGCGAGTATGGCTACACCTTC.

The V call is TRBV30, the J call TRBJ2-7; 8 bases agree with TRBD2. Germline V gives CDR1 GTSNPN, CDR2 SVGIG (reference sequence). The CDR3 covers 21 residues. The J segment lost 1 base and the V segment lost 6 bases, leaving 29 bases of the junction unmatched. The CDR3 sequence: CACEMEPSTFASQRGSYEQYF. The CDR3 nucleotides are TGTGCCTGCGAAATGGAACCTAGCACCTTCGCGTCTCAGCGGGGGTCCTACGAGCAGTACTTC.

This chain uses TRBV6-5 with TRBJ1-2; TRBD1 matches at 7 bases. Germline CDR1 MNHEY, CDR2 SVGAGI. The CDR3 contains 14 residues. J lost 6 bases, V lost 4 bases, and 8 bases had no gene match. This CDR3 reads CASSFSTGNNGYTF. The CDR3 bases are TGTGCCAGCAGTTTCTCGACAGGGAACAATGGCTACACCTTC.

This sequence joins TRBV7-9 and TRBJ1-4; unclear D gene. Germline assignment: CDR1 SEHNR and CDR2 FQNEAQ (reference sequence). The ends were cut back, 6 bases at V and 4 bases at J, with 12 bases in the middle. The CDR3 spans 14 residues. The CDR3 bases are TGTGCCAGCAGTCCGGAGGGTCGTAATGAAAAACTGTTTTTT. It translates to CASSPEGRNEKLFF.

The chain uses TRBV24-1 and TRBJ1-2; no clear D gene. CDR1 is KGHDR and CDR2 is SFDVKD in the germline V gene. Trimming stripped 4 bases from V and 6 bases from J, with 8 bases between. This CDR3 contains 12 residues. The CDR3 protein is CATSEGGDGYTF. The CDR3 DNA sequence: TGTGCCACCAGTGAGGGCGGGGATGGCTACACCTTC.

Details on this clone: In the same sample, other DNA sequences code for this CDR3. The rearrangement links TRBV4-3 to TRBJ1-1; D remains unclear. Germline lookup yields CDR1 LGHNA and CDR2 YSLEER. This CDR3 spans 14 amino acids. Between the trimmed V and J ends, which lost 0 bases and 2 bases, there was a span of 7 bases. The CDR3 spells CASSQDSGNTEAFF. The CDR3 DNA sequence: TGCGCCAGCAGCCAAGATTCTGGCAACACTGAAGCTTTCTTT.

The CDR3 loop reads CASSAGTANTGELFF. For the CDR3, the DNA is TGTGCCAGCAGCGCGGGGACAGCCAACACCGGGGAGCTGTTTTTT. The chain employs TRBV9 and TRBJ2-2, with TRBD1 matching over 7 bases. V shed 3 bases, J shed 2 bases, and the junction held 4 bases outside the gene matches. The length of the CDR3 is 15 residues. Germline loops: CDR1 SGDLS, CDR2 YYNGEE.

V and J are TRBV28 and TRBJ2-7; no firm D call. CDR3 size: 16 residues. Trimming stripped 5 bases from V and 1 base from J, with 18 bases between. Germline-derived CDR1 and CDR2 are MDHEN and SYDVKM. This CDR3 reads CASSPYLLSGSYEQYF. CDR3 nucleotides: TGTGCCAGCAGTCCTTACCTTTTGTCAGGATCCTACGAGCAGTACTTC.

V is TRBV24-1 and J is TRBJ2-4; D remains unclear. The CDR3 consists of 16 residues. The germline V gene has CDR1 KGHDR and CDR2 SFDVKD. Deletions cut 3 bases from V and 1 base from J, with 12 bases between. The CDR3 loop reads CATSDGARGAKNIQYF. The CDR3 DNA sequence: TGTGCCACCAGTGATGGTGCGAGAGGCGCCAAAAACATTCAGTACTTC.

This chain links TRBV5-1 with TRBJ1-1; 10 bases agree with TRBD1. The V gene end was trimmed by 4 bases and the J gene end by 1 base; junction bases not matched to a gene: 4. Germline values: CDR1 SGHRS, CDR2 YFSETQ. The CDR3 is made up of 15 amino acids. The CDR3 sequence: CASSGTGEGNTEAFF. The CDR3 DNA sequence: TGCGCCAGCAGCGGGACAGGGGAGGGGAACACTGAAGCTTTCTTT. The whole variable domain, filled in from reference TRBV5-1 and TRBJ1-1, reads KAGVTQTPRYLIKTRGQQVTLSCSPISGHRSVSWYQQTPGQGLQFLFEYFSETQRNKGNFPGRFSGRQFSNSRSEMNVSTLELGDSALYLCASSGTGEGNTEAFFGQGTRLTVV.

The chain recombines TRBV2 with TRBJ2-3; 7 bases are shared with TRBD2. The germline V gene has CDR1 SNHLY and CDR2 FYNNEI. The V segment lost 7 bases and the J segment 4 bases; nucleotides outside the gene matches: 8. The CDR3 has 14 residues. CDR3 coding DNA: TGTGCCAGCATAGCGGGTCTTTTGCCAGATACGCAGTATTTT. Translating it yields CASIAGLLPDTQYF. The whole variable domain, remainder taken from reference TRBV2 and TRBJ2-3, is EPEVTQTPSHQVTQMGQEVILRCVPISNHLYFYWYRQILGQKVEFLVSFYNNEISEKSEIFDDQFSVERPDGSNFTLKIRSTKLEDSAMYFCASIAGLLPDTQYFGPGTRLTVL.

The chain recombines TRBV27 with TRBJ1-6; D is possibly TRBD1 (6 bases). V was cut by 8 bases and J by 7 bases, with 15 bases left in between. The germline V gene encodes CDR1 MNHEY and CDR2 SMNVEV (reference sequence). This CDR3 has 14 residues. CDR3 DNA: TGTGCCAGCGCCAACAGGGTAAACAATTCACCCCTCCACTTT. It encodes CASANRVNNSPLHF.

The V and J genes are TRBV6-5 and TRBJ1-2; 8 bases are shared with TRBD1. Unmatched junction bases numbered 12, after V lost 5 bases and J lost 7 bases. The length of the CDR3 is 15 residues. The germline gives CDR1 MNHEY, CDR2 SVGAGI. The CDR3 spells CASSPSGTGLGGYTF. Here the CDR3 DNA reads TGTGCCAGCAGTCCCTCCGGGACAGGTCTTGGTGGCTACACCTTC.

The chain uses TRBV6-2 or TRBV6-3 and TRBJ1-1; D possibly corresponds to TRBD1 (6 bases). The CDR3 is 12 amino acids. Germline V lookup: CDR1 MNHEY, CDR2 SVGEGT. Trimming removed 6 bases from V and 7 bases from J, with 12 bases in between. CDR3 sequence: CASSSQGSEAFF. CDR3 coding DNA: TGTGCCAGCAGCTCACAGGGAAGTGAAGCTTTCTTT.

In nucleotides, the CDR3 is TGCAGTGCTAGTTCACAGGGGGCTAACTATGGCTACACCTTC. Protein product: CSASSQGANYGYTF. The V gene is TRBV20-1, the J gene TRBJ1-2; 8 bases line up with TRBD1. The germline CDR1 and CDR2 sequences are DFQATT and SNEGSKA (reference sequence). V was pared by 3 bases and J by 0 bases, with 3 bases of the junction left unmatched. This CDR3 region has 14 residues.

This clone was recorded many times. The chain has TRBV7-9 and TRBJ1-6; 8 bases agree with TRBD1. The trim removed 5 bases at V and 10 bases at J, leaving 10 bases unmatched. Per the germline V gene, CDR1 is SEHNR and CDR2 is FQNEAQ (reference sequence). The CDR3 is 15 residues long. The DNA of the CDR3 is TGTGCCAGCAGCCTCGGACAGGGAGTAAGGTCACCCCTCCACTTT. As protein: CASSLGQGVRSPLHF. The full variable domain, with the rest looked up from reference TRBV7-9 and TRBJ1-6, is DTGVSQNPRHKITKRGQNVTFRCDPISEHNRLYWYRQTLGQGPEFLTYFQNEAQLEKSRLLSDRFSAERPKGSFSTLEIQRTEQGDSAMYLCASSLGQGVRSPLHFGNGTRLTVT.

CDR3 coding DNA: TGTGCCAGCAGTTATCAGGGTAGGTCCTACAATGAGCAGTTCTTC. Its protein is CASSYQGRSYNEQFF. This chain connects TRBV6-6 to TRBJ2-1, with D perhaps matching TRBD1 (5 bases). This CDR3 is 15 amino acids long. V was pared by 3 bases and J by 1 base, with 10 bases between. Germline CDR1 MNHNY, CDR2 SVGAGI (reference sequence).

V usage is TRBV4-2 and J usage is TRBJ1-3; D is uncertain. The CDR3 totals 17 residues. The V gene lost 0 bases and the J gene lost 0 bases, with 12 bases spanning the gap. Germline assignment: CDR1 LGHNA and CDR2 YNFKEQ. The CDR3 region is CASSQDQRPLSGNTIYF. The CDR3 nucleotides read TGTGCCAGCAGCCAAGACCAGAGGCCACTCTCTGGAAACACCATATATTTT.